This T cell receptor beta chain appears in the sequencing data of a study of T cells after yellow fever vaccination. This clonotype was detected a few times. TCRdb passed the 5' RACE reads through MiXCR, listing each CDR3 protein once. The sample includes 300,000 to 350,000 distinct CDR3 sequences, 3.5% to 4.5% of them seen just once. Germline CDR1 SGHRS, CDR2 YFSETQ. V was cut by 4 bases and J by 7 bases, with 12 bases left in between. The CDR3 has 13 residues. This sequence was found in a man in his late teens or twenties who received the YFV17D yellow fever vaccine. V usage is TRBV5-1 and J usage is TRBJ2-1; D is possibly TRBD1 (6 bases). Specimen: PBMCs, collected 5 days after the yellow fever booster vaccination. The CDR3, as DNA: TGCGCCAGCAGCCATTTAGGGGGTAATGAGCAGTTCTTC. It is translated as CASSHLGGNEQFF.